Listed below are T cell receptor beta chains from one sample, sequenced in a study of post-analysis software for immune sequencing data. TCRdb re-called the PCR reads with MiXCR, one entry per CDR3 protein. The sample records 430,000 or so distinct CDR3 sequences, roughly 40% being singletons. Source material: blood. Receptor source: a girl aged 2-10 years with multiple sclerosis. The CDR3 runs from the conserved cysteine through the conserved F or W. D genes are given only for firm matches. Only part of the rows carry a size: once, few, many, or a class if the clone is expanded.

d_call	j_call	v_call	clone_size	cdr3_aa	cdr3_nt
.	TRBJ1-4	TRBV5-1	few	CASSSRGGGGEKLFF	TGCGCCAGCAGCTCTCGAGGGGGAGGCGGTGAAAAACTGTTTTTT
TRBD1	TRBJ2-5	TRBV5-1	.	CASSPGQAQETQYF	TGCGCCAGCAGCCCGGGACAGGCCCAAGAGACCCAGTACTTC
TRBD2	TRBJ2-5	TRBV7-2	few	CASSQRAGLADQETQYF	TGTGCCAGCAGCCAAAGGGCGGGACTAGCGGACCAAGAGACCCAGTACTTC
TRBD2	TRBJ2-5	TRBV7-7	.	CASSQGLAGKVETQYF	TGTGCCAGCAGTCAAGGACTAGCGGGGAAAGTGGAGACCCAGTACTTC
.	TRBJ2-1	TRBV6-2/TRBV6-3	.	CASQPVWQGGPYNEQFF	TGTGCCAGTCAGCCGGTTTGGCAGGGGGGACCCTACAATGAGCAGTTCTTC
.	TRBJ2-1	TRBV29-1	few	CSATTVTSYNEQFF	TGCAGCGCCACAACGGTGACAAGTTACAATGAGCAGTTCTTC
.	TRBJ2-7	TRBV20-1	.	CSAYGANEQYF	TGCAGTGCATATGGGGCGAACGAGCAGTACTTC
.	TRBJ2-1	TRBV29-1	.	CSFEPGTLGSYEQFF	TGCAGCTTCGAGCCCGGGACTTTGGGGTCCTATGAGCAGTTCTTC
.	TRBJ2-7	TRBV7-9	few	CASSPVWSYEQYF	TGTGCCAGCAGCCCGGTGTGGAGCTACGAGCAGTACTTC
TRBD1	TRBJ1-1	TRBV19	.	CASRGDRAYTEAFF	TGTGCCAGTAGGGGTGACAGGGCTTACACTGAAGCTTTCTTT
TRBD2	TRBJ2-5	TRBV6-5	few	CASKDSGVETQYF	TGTGCCAGCAAAGATAGCGGGGTGGAGACCCAGTACTTC
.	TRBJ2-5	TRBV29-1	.	CSVEEPRGRQETQYF	TGCAGCGTTGAAGAACCCAGGGGACGCCAAGAGACCCAGTACTTC
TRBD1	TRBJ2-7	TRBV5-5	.	CASSSGQGAFRPIYEQYF	TGTGCCAGCAGCTCGGGACAGGGGGCGTTTCGACCGATCTACGAACAGTACTTC
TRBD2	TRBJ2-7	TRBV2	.	CASSEGAGAHEQYF	TGTGCCAGCAGTGAGGGCGCGGGAGCCCACGAGCAGTACTTC
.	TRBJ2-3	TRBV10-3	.	CAIRLASDTDTQYF	TGTGCCATCAGGCTGGCTAGCGACACAGATACGCAGTATTTT
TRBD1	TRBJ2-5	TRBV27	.	CASSPGTGDPETQYF	TGTGCCAGCAGTCCCGGGACAGGGGATCCAGAGACCCAGTACTTC
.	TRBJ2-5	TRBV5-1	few	CASSLGDRPEETQYF	TGCGCCAGCAGCTTGGGAGACAGACCGGAAGAGACCCAGTACTTC
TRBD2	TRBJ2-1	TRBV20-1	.	CSARGSGTIPGLPQFF	TGCAGTGCTAGGGGTTCCGGGACTATCCCTGGCCTACCCCAGTTCTTC
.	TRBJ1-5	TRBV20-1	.	CSAGSGNQPQHF	TGCAGTGCTGGATCAGGGAATCAGCCCCAGCATTTT
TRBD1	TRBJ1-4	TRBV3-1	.	CASSQRTRTGLGNEKLFF	TGTGCCAGCAGCCAAAGGACGCGGACAGGGTTGGGCAATGAAAAACTGTTTTTT
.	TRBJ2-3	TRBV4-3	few	CASSQSGTASTDTQYF	TGCGCCAGCAGCCAGTCCGGGACGGCTAGCACAGATACGCAGTATTTT
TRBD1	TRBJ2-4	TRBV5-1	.	CASSEGTGGPKNIQYF	TGCGCCAGCAGCGAAGGGACAGGGGGACCCAAAAACATTCAGTACTTC
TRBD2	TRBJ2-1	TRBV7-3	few	CASSLLTSGSGEQFF	TGTGCCAGCAGCTTATTAACTAGCGGGAGTGGTGAGCAGTTCTTC
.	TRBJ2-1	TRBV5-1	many	CASSQRYNEQFF	TGCGCCAGCAGCCAGAGATACAATGAGCAGTTCTTC
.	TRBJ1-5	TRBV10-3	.	CAISESGVRESSSNQPQHF	TGTGCCATCAGTGAGTCGGGCGTCAGGGAAAGCTCGAGCAATCAGCCCCAGCATTTT
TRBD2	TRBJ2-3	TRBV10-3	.	CAITRGSGREDTQYF	TGTGCCATCACACGGGGGAGCGGGAGGGAGGATACGCAGTATTTT
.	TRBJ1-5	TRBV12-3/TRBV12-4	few	CASSRVGGQPQHF	TGTGCCAGCAGCCGGGTGGGAGGACAGCCCCAGCATTTT
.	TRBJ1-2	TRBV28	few	CASSTPAPPYGYTF	TGTGCCAGCAGTACTCCCGCCCCACCCTATGGCTACACCTTC
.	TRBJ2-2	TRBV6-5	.	CASSYSRAGSDFWELFF	TGTGCCAGCAGTTACTCGAGGGCGGGATCCGATTTTTGGGAGCTGTTTTTT
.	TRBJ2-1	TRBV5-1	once	CASSLPGLNEQFF	TGCGCCAGCAGTCTGCCAGGGTTGAATGAGCAGTTCTTC
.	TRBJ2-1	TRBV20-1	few	CSARVRLLYNEQFF	TGCAGTGCTAGAGTCCGGTTACTCTACAATGAGCAGTTCTTC
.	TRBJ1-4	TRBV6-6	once	CASARVTNEKLFF	TGTGCCAGCGCGCGAGTTACTAATGAAAAACTGTTTTTT
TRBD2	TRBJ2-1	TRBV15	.	CATSRDFGTSGRENEQFF	TGTGCCACCAGCAGAGATTTTGGGACTAGCGGGCGAGAAAATGAGCAGTTCTTC
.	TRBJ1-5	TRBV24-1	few	CATSDGTGNQPQHF	TGTGCCACCAGTGACGGGACTGGGAATCAGCCCCAGCATTTT